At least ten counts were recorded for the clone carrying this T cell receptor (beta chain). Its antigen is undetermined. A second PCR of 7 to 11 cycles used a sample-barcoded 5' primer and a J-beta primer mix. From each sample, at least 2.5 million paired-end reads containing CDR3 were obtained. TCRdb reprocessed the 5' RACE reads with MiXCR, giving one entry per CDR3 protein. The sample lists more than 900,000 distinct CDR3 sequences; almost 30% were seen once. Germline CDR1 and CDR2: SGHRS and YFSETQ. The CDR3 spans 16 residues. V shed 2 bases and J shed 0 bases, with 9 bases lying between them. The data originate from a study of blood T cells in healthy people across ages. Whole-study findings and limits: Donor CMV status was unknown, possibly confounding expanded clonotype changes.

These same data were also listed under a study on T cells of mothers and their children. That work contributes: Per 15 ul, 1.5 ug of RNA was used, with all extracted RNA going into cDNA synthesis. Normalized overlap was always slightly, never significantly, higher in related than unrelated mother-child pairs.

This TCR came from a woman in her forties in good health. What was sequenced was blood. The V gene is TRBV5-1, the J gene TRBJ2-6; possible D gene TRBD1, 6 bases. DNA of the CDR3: TGCGCCAGCAGCTTACGGACAGTCTCTGGGGCCAACGTCCTGACTTTC. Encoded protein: CASSLRTVSGANVLTF.